The 13 T cell receptor beta chains below all came from one sample that was sequenced in a study of blood T cell repertoires in COVID-19. Produced via immunoSEQ multiplex PCR; TCRdb's table is partial and in-frame only. The sample comprises approximately 390,000 clones, 70% to 90% of which are singletons, and 2.3% rests with the top ten. Sequenced input: peripheral blood. The receptors were sampled from a woman aged 55 to 70 with COVID-19, enrolled during active disease.

CDR3 nucleotide sequence: TGCAGCGTTCTCTCCGGGACAGGGAATCAGCCCCAGCATTTT. Translated: CSVLSGTGNQPQHF. V is TRBV29-1 and J is TRBJ1-5, with TRBD1 matching 9 bases. Trimming took 5 bases from V and 4 from J; bases not matched to a gene: 6. CDR1 is SQVTM and CDR2 is ANQGSEA in the germline V gene. This CDR3 comprises 14 residues.

V usage is TRBV28 and J usage is TRBJ2-7; 7 nucleotides align to TRBD1. V lost 2 bases and J lost 6; bases outside the gene matches: 10. This CDR3 spans 15 amino acids. Germline CDR1 and CDR2: MDHEN and SYDVKM. CDR3 residues: CASSLSTQGKLEQYF. In DNA form, the CDR3 reads TGTGCCAGCAGTTTAAGTACACAGGGGAAACTCGAGCAGTACTTC. The whole variable domain, filled in from reference TRBV28 and TRBJ2-7, reads DVKVTQSSRYLVKRTGEKVFLECVQDMDHENMFWYRQDPGLGLRLIYFSYDVKMKEKGDIPEGYSVSREKKERFSLILESASTNQTSMYLCASSLSTQGKLEQYFGPGTRLTVT.

This chain joins TRBV18 and TRBJ2-7; 9 bases agree with TRBD1. With 8 bases clipped from V and 1 base from J, the junction kept 12 bases outside the gene matches. The CDR3 spans 16 residues. Per germline, CDR1 KGHSH and CDR2 LQKENI. CDR3 loop: CASLPSPGTGSYEQYF. The CDR3 DNA reads as TGTGCCAGCCTCCCCTCCCCAGGGACAGGGTCCTACGAGCAGTACTTC.

This chain links TRBV5-1 with TRBJ1-5; D gene unclear. Germline V gene lookup returns CDR1 SGHRS and CDR2 YFSETQ. V was cut by 0 bases and J by 6 bases, with 4 bases left in between. The CDR3 loop spans 12 amino acids. CDR3 nucleotide sequence: TGCGCCAGCAGCTTGGCCGGTCAGCCCCAGCATTTT. It encodes CASSLAGQPQHF.

The chain recombines TRBV7-3 with TRBJ2-2, with a tentative D call TRBD2 (5 bases). The CDR3 totals 13 residues. Germline values: CDR1 SGHTA, CDR2 FQGTGA. Trimming shortened V by 9 bases and J by 2 bases, and 10 bases separated the two germline ends. The CDR3 loop is CASTEGNTGELFF. DNA for the CDR3: TGTGCCAGTACAGAGGGAAACACCGGGGAGCTGTTTTTT.

The gene calls are TRBV6-2 or TRBV6-3 and TRBJ1-1, with D unclear. The ends were cut back, 2 bases at V and 0 bases at J, with 13 bases in the middle. CDR1 is MNHEY and CDR2 is SVGEGT in the germline V gene. This CDR3 region has 16 residues. CDR3 region: CASSYKLDSLNTEAFF. The CDR3 nucleotides are TGTGCCAGCAGTTACAAACTCGACTCCCTGAACACTGAAGCTTTCTTT.

This chain connects TRBV2 to TRBJ1-6, with TRBD1 identical over 7 bases. Unmatched junction bases numbered 8, after V lost 2 bases and J lost 7 bases. There are 16 residues in the CDR3. Germline V gene sequence: CDR1 SNHLY, CDR2 FYNNEI. CDR3 nucleotide sequence: TGTGCCAGCAGTGAATTTGGAGGACAGGCGAATTCACCCCTCCACTTT. This encodes CASSEFGGQANSPLHF.

This chain uses TRBV5-6 with TRBJ1-4; 9 nucleotides match TRBD1. Trimming took 4 bases from V and 3 from J; bases not matched to a gene: 7. CDR3 length equals 16 residues. Germline V gene data show CDR1 as SGHDT and CDR2 as YYEEEE. CDR3 protein: CASSQEQGASNEKLFF. As DNA, the CDR3 is TGTGCCAGCAGCCAGGAACAGGGGGCTTCTAATGAAAAACTGTTTTTT. Full variable domain (rest looked up from reference TRBV5-6 and TRBJ1-4): DAGVTQSPTHLIKTRGQQVTLRCSPKSGHDTVSWYQQALGQGPQFIFQYYEEEERQRGNFPDRFSGHQFPNYSSELNVNALLLGDSALYLCASSQEQGASNEKLFFGSGTQLSVL.

The gene calls are TRBV6-1 and TRBJ2-3; 8 nucleotides align to TRBD2. Germline lookup yields CDR1 MNHNS and CDR2 SASEGT. The CDR3 spans 16 residues. The J segment lost 5 bases and the V segment lost 2 bases, leaving 9 bases of the junction unmatched. The CDR3 loop is CASSEYTGGPGDTQYF. For the CDR3, the DNA is TGTGCCAGCAGTGAATACACGGGGGGGCCTGGAGATACGCAGTATTTT.

The CDR3 DNA follows: TGCGCCAGCAGCTTGGCTACGGGGTATGAGCAGTTCTTC. Translation: CASSLATGYEQFF. The gene calls are TRBV5-1 and TRBJ2-1; tentatively, D is TRBD2 (5 bases). Germline loops: CDR1 SGHRS, CDR2 YFSETQ. Trimming left V 0 bases short and J 8 bases short, with 9 bases between. CDR3 length: 13 amino acids.

This chain uses TRBV12-3 or TRBV12-4 with TRBJ1-2; TRBD1 might be the D (6 bases). The CDR3 consists of 13 residues. V lost 4 bases, J lost 8 bases, and 14 bases lay in between. The CDR3 sequence: CASSYRVIGGYTF. CDR3 in DNA: TGTGCCAGCAGTTACAGGGTGATAGGGGGCTACACCTTC.

The rearrangement joins TRBV29-1 to TRBJ1-1; D gene ambiguous. The V end was cut by 6 bases, the J end by 2 bases, with 16 bases between. The CDR3 length is 14 residues. Germline V CDR1 and CDR2: SQVTM, ANQGSEA. This CDR3 is CSVCLGDTNTEAFF. The CDR3 DNA is TGCAGCGTGTGCTTGGGTGACACCAACACTGAAGCTTTCTTT.

The chain employs TRBV4-1 and TRBJ1-4; unclear D gene. Trimming cost V 0 bases and J 4 bases, with 9 bases left between them. The germline V gene has CDR1 MGHRA and CDR2 YSYEKL. The CDR3 covers 15 residues. This CDR3 is CASSQDQEDNEKLFF. CDR3 sequence (DNA): TGCGCCAGCAGCCAAGATCAGGAGGATAATGAAAAACTGTTTTTT.